This T cell receptor beta chain was retrieved from a study of T-cell reconstitution after alpha-beta-depleted transplantation in children. The germline V gene has CDR1 SGHTA and CDR2 FQGTGA. V shed 1 base and J shed 5 bases, with 10 bases lying between them. This CDR3 contains 14 residues. Points from the study as a whole: One year after transplant, T-cell counts and diversity came mostly from newly produced T cells. Reported findings indicate that, about two months after transplant, alpha-beta T cells came from several hundred expanded clones, which were derived from non-depleted graft cells.

Regarding this clonotype: The target antigen is unknown.

Unique molecular identifiers were used in preparing the TCRbeta library. MiXCR was run by TCRdb on the PCR reads, yielding one entry per CDR3 protein. This sample has about 900,000 distinct CDR3 sequences; roughly 31% occur once, and the top ten carry over 25%. V and J are TRBV7-3 and TRBJ2-3, with D perhaps TRBD1 (5 bases). The sequence came from a boy under three years old who had a stem cell transplant for SCID, so the T cells may come from the graft donor. The sample was PBMCs, mostly from graft donor cells, taken 360 days after TCRalphabeta/CD19-depleted stem cell transplant. CDR3 sequence reads: CASSLKGVRDTQYF. For the CDR3, the DNA is TGTGCCAGCAGCTTAAAAGGGGTTCGAGATACGCAGTATTTT. Supplemented by reference TRBV7-3 and TRBJ2-3, the full variable domain reads GAGVSQTPSNKVTEKGKYVELRCDPISGHTALYWYRQSLGQGPEFLIYFQGTGAADDSGLPNDRFFAVRPEGSVSTLKIQRTERGDSAVYLCASSLKGVRDTQYFGPGTRLTVL.